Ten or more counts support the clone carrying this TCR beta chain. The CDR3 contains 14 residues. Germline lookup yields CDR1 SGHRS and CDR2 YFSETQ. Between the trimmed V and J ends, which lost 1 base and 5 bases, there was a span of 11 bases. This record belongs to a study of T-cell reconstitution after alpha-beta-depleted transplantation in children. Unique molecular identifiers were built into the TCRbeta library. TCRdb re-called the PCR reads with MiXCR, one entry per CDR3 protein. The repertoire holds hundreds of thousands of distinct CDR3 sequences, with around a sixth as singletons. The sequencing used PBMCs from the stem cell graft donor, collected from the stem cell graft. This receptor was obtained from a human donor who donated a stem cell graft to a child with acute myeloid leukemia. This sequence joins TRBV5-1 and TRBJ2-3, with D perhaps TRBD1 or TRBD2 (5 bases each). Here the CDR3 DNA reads TGCGCCAGCAGCTTGTCGGGGCAGGTAGATACGCAGTATTTT. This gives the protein CASSLSGQVDTQYF.